This TCR beta chain originates from a study of OX40 agonist ivuxolimab in advanced cancers. Overall study context: Administration of intravenous ivuxolimab to patients occurred every 2 weeks at 0.01 to 10 mg/kg. Findings and limits, study-wide: Relative to CD4+ cells, CD8+ T cells on average had more expanded clones.

A history of autoimmune disease or systemic immunosuppression excluded patients. A note on this clone: Its antigen is as yet unknown.

The ends were cut back, 1 base at V and 12 bases at J, with 12 bases in the middle. The CDR3 spans 13 residues. In germline, CDR1 is MNHEY, CDR2 SVGAGI. Here immunoSEQ multiplex PCR was the method, and the copy in TCRdb shows in-frame clones only, minus some. The sample has tens of thousands of clones; around four fifths are singletons. The source material was CD4+ or CD8+ T cells sorted from blood, sampled in a trial of the OX40 agonist ivuxolimab. The chain combines TRBV6-5 with TRBJ1-4; D remains unclear. This TCR was sampled from an adult with an advanced solid tumor such as melanoma, head and neck, liver or kidney cancer. The CDR3: CASSYFVTEELFF. The DNA of the CDR3 is TGTGCCAGCAGTTACTTCGTCACCGAAGAACTGTTTTTT.